This T cell receptor beta chain originates from a study of blood T cell repertoires in COVID-19. Ages ranged from about 18 to 89 years, with residence in 24 US areas. Authors' methods: From reference gene primer amplification, estimates of nucleated cell counts were derived. Only in-frame clones appear in the TCRdb table, and some are missing; sequencing was by immunoSEQ multiplex PCR. V and J calls and clone size follow that table, whereas D and trimming were derived from the DNA. The top ten hold 3% to 3.5% of the sample, which has about 140,000 clones, 80% to 90% seen once. Germline assignment: CDR1 SGHNT and CDR2 YENEEA. The CDR3 is 12 residues long. V gave up 3 bases and J gave up 9 bases, with 9 bases separating them.

This receptor was identified in a woman aged 45-60 years with acute COVID-19. This sequence joins TRBV11-3 and TRBJ2-1; D remains unclear. Sequencing was done on a sample of PBMCs or T cells enriched from blood (not recorded which). As DNA, the CDR3 is TGTGCCAGCAGCTTCGTTGAGAGTGAGCAGTTCTTC. It encodes CASSFVESEQFF.